These T cell receptor beta chains were read from a single sample in a study of T-cell reconstitution after alpha-beta-depleted transplantation in children. TCRdb reanalysed the PCR reads using MiXCR and keeps one entry per CDR3 protein. The table lists around 800,000 distinct CDR3 sequences, 16% of them singletons. The specimen was PBMCs, mostly from graft donor cells, collected 360 days after TCRalphabeta/CD19-depleted stem cell transplant. These TCRs come from a male patient between 10 and 17 years old who had a stem cell transplant for acute lymphoblastic leukemia, so the T cells may come from the graft donor. CDR3s include the opening cysteine and the closing phenylalanine or tryptophan. The D gene is left open where the match is weak. Clone size, where shown, is once, few, many, or a class for clones that have expanded.

size: -
J: TRBJ2-5
V: TRBV21-1
D: -
DNA: TGTGCCAGCAGCACCCCCATGGAACAGGACCGCCCCACTCAAGAGACCCAGTACTTC
CDR3: CASSTPMEQDRPTQETQYF

size: few
J: TRBJ2-7
V: TRBV12-3/TRBV12-4
D: -
DNA: TGTGCCAGCAGTTCGGGGGGGACAGGACTTTACGAGCAGTACTTC
CDR3: CASSSGGTGLYEQYF

size: -
J: TRBJ2-3
V: TRBV11-2
D: -
DNA: TGTGCCAGCAGCTTACATCTCACTCACGATACGCAGTATTTT
CDR3: CASSLHLTHDTQYF

size: few
J: TRBJ2-1
V: TRBV11-2
D: TRBD2
DNA: TGTGCCAGCAGCTTAGACACCTCCGTAGCGGGAGGGCCTATGAATGAGCAGTTCTTC
CDR3: CASSLDTSVAGGPMNEQFF

size: -
J: TRBJ2-7
V: TRBV5-1
D: -
DNA: TGCGCCAGCAGCTGGGGGGAGGTGGCCTACGAGCAGTACTTC
CDR3: CASSWGEVAYEQYF

size: few
J: TRBJ1-5
V: TRBV27
D: TRBD1
DNA: TGTGCCAGCAGTTTCTCCTGGACAGGGGGCAATCAGCCCCAGCATTTT
CDR3: CASSFSWTGGNQPQHF

size: -
J: TRBJ1-4
V: TRBV20-1
D: -
DNA: TGCAGTGCTAGAGATAAGAAATCGCTGACAACTAATGAAAAACTGTTTTTT
CDR3: CSARDKKSLTTNEKLFF

size: -
J: TRBJ1-1
V: TRBV15
D: -
DNA: TGTGCCACCAGCATTCAGGGGAGGAACACTGAAGCTTTCTTT
CDR3: CATSIQGRNTEAFF

size: -
J: TRBJ1-1
V: TRBV30
D: -
DNA: TGTGCCTGGAGTGTAAAGGACGGCTTGAACACTGAAGCTTTCTTT
CDR3: CAWSVKDGLNTEAFF

size: -
J: TRBJ2-7
V: TRBV20-1
D: -
DNA: TGCAGTGCCCTTAAGGGGGGACCCGGCCCTTACGAGCAGTACTTC
CDR3: CSALKGGPGPYEQYF

size: -
J: TRBJ2-1
V: TRBV9
D: TRBD2
DNA: TGTGCCAGCACCCCGACTAGCGGGGGAGGAAATGAGCAGTTCTTC
CDR3: CASTPTSGGGNEQFF

size: many
J: TRBJ2-3
V: TRBV2
D: TRBD1
DNA: TGTGCCAGACTCAAAGGGGACAGGGGAGGCACAGATACGCAGTATTTT
CDR3: CARLKGDRGGTDTQYF

size: -
J: TRBJ2-7
V: TRBV20-1
D: TRBD2
DNA: TGCTGTGCTAGAGATCGGTTAGCGGGAGGGTGGTGGTACGAGCAGTACTTC
CDR3: CCARDRLAGGWWYEQYF

size: -
J: TRBJ2-1
V: TRBV5-1
D: TRBD2
DNA: TGCGCCAGCAGCGACCCGGGACTAGCGGGAGTCAATGAGCAGTTCTTC
CDR3: CASSDPGLAGVNEQFF

size: -
J: TRBJ2-1
V: TRBV5-1
D: -
DNA: TGCGCCAGCAGGGTCCTAGCGATTAACTACAATGAGCAGTTCTTC
CDR3: CASRVLAINYNEQFF

size: few
J: TRBJ1-4
V: TRBV18
D: -
DNA: TGTGCCAGCTCACCCCAGGTCCCTCACAGAGCAACTAATGAAAAACTGTTTTTT
CDR3: CASSPQVPHRATNEKLFF

size: -
J: TRBJ1-4
V: TRBV5-1
D: -
DNA: TGCGCCAGCAGCTTGGGACAGGTCTATGAAAAACTGTTTTTT
CDR3: CASSLGQVYEKLFF

size: few
J: TRBJ2-7
V: TRBV7-8
D: TRBD1
DNA: TGTGCCAGCAGCTTCTACCCGCGGACAGGGCTTTCCTACGAGCAGTACTTC
CDR3: CASSFYPRTGLSYEQYF

size: -
J: TRBJ2-7
V: TRBV27
D: -
DNA: TGTGCCAGCAGTTTATCGCGGGGCCACCCCTCCTACGAGCAGTACTTC
CDR3: CASSLSRGHPSYEQYF

size: few
J: TRBJ2-3
V: TRBV15
D: -
DNA: TGTGCCACCAGCAGGCGAGATACGCAGTATTTT
CDR3: CATSRRDTQYF

size: many
J: TRBJ1-1
V: TRBV12-3/TRBV12-4
D: -
DNA: TGTGCCAGCAGCCGAGGGGGGGTCACTGAAGCTTTCTTT
CDR3: CASSRGGVTEAFF

size: -
J: TRBJ2-5
V: TRBV24-1
D: -
DNA: TGTGCCACCAGTGCGGGCAGGGGCCAAGAGACCCAGTACTTC
CDR3: CATSAGRGQETQYF

size: -
J: TRBJ2-1
V: TRBV11-2
D: -
DNA: TGTGCCAGCAGCCCCGGACCTGAGCAGTTCTTC
CDR3: CASSPGPEQFF

size: -
J: TRBJ2-2
V: TRBV5-4
D: TRBD1
DNA: TGTGCCAGCAGCTTTGCCCGACAGGGGGCTGGCGGGGAGCTGTTTTTT
CDR3: CASSFARQGAGGELFF

size: few
J: TRBJ2-6
V: TRBV12-3/TRBV12-4
D: TRBD2
DNA: TGTGCCAGCAGTTTAAGTCCGGGACTAGCGGGAAGCTCTGGGGCCAACGTCCTGACTTTC
CDR3: CASSLSPGLAGSSGANVLTF

size: few
J: TRBJ2-1
V: TRBV6-2/TRBV6-3
D: -
DNA: TGTGCCAGCAGTTCTCTTATCGAGCAGTTCTTC
CDR3: CASSSLIEQFF

size: few
J: TRBJ1-5
V: TRBV11-2
D: TRBD1
DNA: TGTGCCAGCAGCCTAACCCCCGGGACAGGGGGACGGAATCAGCCCCAGCATTTT
CDR3: CASSLTPGTGGRNQPQHF

size: few
J: TRBJ1-1
V: TRBV29-1
D: TRBD1
DNA: TGCAGCGTTGCACAGGGGAGTGGGACTGAAGCTTTCTTT
CDR3: CSVAQGSGTEAFF

size: few
J: TRBJ2-1
V: TRBV6-2/TRBV6-3
D: -
DNA: TGTGCCAGCAGTTACCTCGCATCTGGGCCTGGGCCCTCTTTAAGCTCCTACAATGAGCAGTTCTTC
CDR3: CASSYLASGPGPSLSSYNEQFF

size: few
J: TRBJ1-5
V: TRBV18
D: -
DNA: TGTGCCAGCTCACCGGCCGGGCCAGGGACTCTGCCCCAGCATTTT
CDR3: CASSPAGPGTLPQHF

size: -
J: TRBJ2-3
V: TRBV11-2
D: TRBD2
DNA: TGTGCCAGCAGCTTAGGGGGCTTAGCGGGAGCTAGTGCAGATACGCAGTATTTT
CDR3: CASSLGGLAGASADTQYF

size: few
J: TRBJ1-2
V: TRBV3-1
D: -
DNA: TGTGCCAGCAGCCAGCTTAGGAACCCTAACTATGGCTACACCTTC
CDR3: CASSQLRNPNYGYTF

size: -
J: TRBJ2-7
V: TRBV5-5
D: TRBD2
DNA: TGTGCCAGCAGCGGGCCCCACGGGACTACTTCCTACGAGCAGTACTTC
CDR3: CASSGPHGTTSYEQYF

size: -
J: TRBJ2-1
V: TRBV13
D: -
DNA: TGTGCCAGCAGCTGGCCCAGTGGCTCCGGGTACAATGAGCAGTTCTTC
CDR3: CASSWPSGSGYNEQFF

size: few
J: TRBJ2-3
V: TRBV7-9
D: TRBD1
DNA: TGTGCCAGCAGTGAATGGACAGGGGGCATCACAGATACGCAGTATTTT
CDR3: CASSEWTGGITDTQYF

size: -
J: TRBJ1-2
V: TRBV25-1
D: -
DNA: TGTGCCAGCAGTGATAGATCTAACTATGGCTACACCTTC
CDR3: CASSDRSNYGYTF

size: once
J: TRBJ2-3
V: TRBV4-2
D: -
DNA: TGTGCCAGCAGCCAAGTGCCGGACCGCACAGATACGCAGTATTTT
CDR3: CASSQVPDRTDTQYF

size: -
J: TRBJ1-1
V: TRBV5-1
D: -
DNA: TGCGCCAGCAGCTCCCCCGGAAGCACTGAAGCTTTCTTT
CDR3: CASSSPGSTEAFF

size: -
J: TRBJ2-1
V: TRBV5-1
D: TRBD2
DNA: TGCGCCAGCAGCACTAGGACTAGCGGGAGGACTTTCACCTACAATGAGCAGTTCTTC
CDR3: CASSTRTSGRTFTYNEQFF

size: -
J: TRBJ2-3
V: TRBV28
D: TRBD2
DNA: TGTGCCAGCAGTCCCGGGACTAGCCTAACTAGCACAGATACGCAGTATTTT
CDR3: CASSPGTSLTSTDTQYF

size: -
J: TRBJ2-7
V: TRBV7-2
D: -
DNA: TGTGCCAGCAAGGGAGGGGGTGTGAGCTACGAGCAGTACTTC
CDR3: CASKGGGVSYEQYF

size: -
J: TRBJ2-2
V: TRBV5-5
D: -
DNA: TGTGCCAGCAGCTTGGTGGGCCAAGGCGGGGAGCTGTTTTTT
CDR3: CASSLVGQGGELFF

size: -
J: TRBJ2-7
V: TRBV5-1
D: TRBD1
DNA: TGCGCCAGCAGCCCAGGGGGTAAACACGAGCAGTACTTC
CDR3: CASSPGGKHEQYF

size: -
J: TRBJ2-5
V: TRBV3-1
D: TRBD2
DNA: TGTGCCAGCAGCCTCCATCCGGGACTAGCGGGAGAGACATCGTACCAAGAGACCCAGTACTTC
CDR3: CASSLHPGLAGETSYQETQYF

size: -
J: TRBJ2-5
V: TRBV29-1
D: -
DNA: TGCAGCGTTGAACGTATTTCCGGGACACCCAAGAGACCCCAGTACTTC
CDR3: CSVERISGTPKRPQYF

size: -
J: TRBJ1-2
V: TRBV24-1
D: -
DNA: TGTGCCACCAGTGATTTCAAGGAAGGCTACACCTTC
CDR3: CATSDFKEGYTF

size: -
J: TRBJ2-1
V: TRBV9
D: -
DNA: TGTGCCAGCAGCGGGACTATTTCCTACAATGAGCAGTTCTTC
CDR3: CASSGTISYNEQFF

size: many
J: TRBJ1-1
V: TRBV5-1
D: -
DNA: TGCGCCAGCCACCGACGGCCTAATAAGAACACTGAAGCTTTCTTT
CDR3: CASHRRPNKNTEAFF

size: few
J: TRBJ1-5
V: TRBV4-1
D: -
DNA: TGCGCCAGCAGCCAAGCAGCGTGGGGCGCCCATCAGCCCCAGCATTTT
CDR3: CASSQAAWGAHQPQHF

size: many
J: TRBJ2-3
V: TRBV12-3/TRBV12-4
D: -
DNA: TGTGCCAGCAGTTTTTCTAGCAGGATCGCAGATACGCAGTATTTT
CDR3: CASSFSSRIADTQYF

size: few
J: TRBJ2-7
V: TRBV5-1
D: -
DNA: TGCGCCAGCAGCTGGGTAGAAGGGACCTACGAGCAGTACTTC
CDR3: CASSWVEGTYEQYF

size: few
J: TRBJ2-5
V: TRBV12-5
D: TRBD1
DNA: TGTGCTAGTGGTCCAGGGACAGCTCAGTACCAAGAGACCCAGTACTTC
CDR3: CASGPGTAQYQETQYF

size: few
J: TRBJ2-1
V: TRBV12-3/TRBV12-4
D: TRBD1
DNA: TGTGCCAGTAGAAGGACAGGGAATGTAGGCAATGAGCAGTTCTTC
CDR3: CASRRTGNVGNEQFF

size: few
J: TRBJ2-1
V: TRBV28
D: TRBD1
DNA: TGTGCCAGCCGACAGGGATGGTCCAATGAGCAGTTCTTC
CDR3: CASRQGWSNEQFF

size: -
J: TRBJ2-1
V: TRBV7-9
D: -
DNA: TGTGCCAGCAGCCAAGCACCGGAGGGCTCCTACAATGAGCAGTTCTTC
CDR3: CASSQAPEGSYNEQFF